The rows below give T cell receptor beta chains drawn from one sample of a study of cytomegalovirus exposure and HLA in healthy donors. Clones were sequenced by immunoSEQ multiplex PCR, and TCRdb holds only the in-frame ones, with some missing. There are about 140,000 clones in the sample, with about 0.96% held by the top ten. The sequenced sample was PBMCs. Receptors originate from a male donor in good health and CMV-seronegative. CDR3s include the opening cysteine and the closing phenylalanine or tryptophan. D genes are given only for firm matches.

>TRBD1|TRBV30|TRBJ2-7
TGTGCCTGGGGGGGACAGGGAAAGTCCGAGCAGTACTTC
CAWGGQGKSEQYF
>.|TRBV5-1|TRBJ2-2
TGCGCCAGCAGCGAGGGAGTAAACACCGGGGAGCTGTTTTTT
CASSEGVNTGELFF
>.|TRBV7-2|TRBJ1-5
TGTGCCAGCAGCTTAGGGCCGGGGGGCAATCAGCCCCAGCATTTT
CASSLGPGGNQPQHF
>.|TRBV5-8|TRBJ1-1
TGTGCCAGCAGCTTGAAACAGGGGAACACTGAAGCTTTCTTT
CASSLKQGNTEAFF
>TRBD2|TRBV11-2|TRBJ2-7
TGTGCCAGCAGCTTAGCTGTGGCGGGAGGAGCCGCCTACGAGCAGTACTTC
CASSLAVAGGAAYEQYF
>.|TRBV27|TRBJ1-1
TGTGCCAGCAGTTGGATCAGGGATACTGAAGCTTTCTTT
CASSWIRDTEAFF
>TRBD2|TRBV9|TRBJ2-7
TGTGCCAGCAGCGTAGACAGCGGGAGGGTATGGAACGAGCAGTACTTC
CASSVDSGRVWNEQYF
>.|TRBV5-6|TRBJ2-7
TGTGCCAGCAGCTTGATGAGAACCGAGCAGTACTTC
CASSLMRTEQYF
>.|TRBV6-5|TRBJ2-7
TGTGCCAGCCACGGACAGTCCTACGAGCAGTACTTC
CASHGQSYEQYF
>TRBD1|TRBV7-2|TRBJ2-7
TGTGCCAGCAGCCCATCGGACAGGTACGAGCAGTACTTC
CASSPSDRYEQYF
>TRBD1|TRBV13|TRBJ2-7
TGTGCCAGCAGCCCTGCGACAGGGAGATCAGACGAGCAGTACTTC
CASSPATGRSDEQYF
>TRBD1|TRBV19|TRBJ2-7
TGTGCCAGCCCCCGGGACTGGGACAGGTCATCCTACGAGCAGTACTTC
CASPRDWDRSSYEQYF
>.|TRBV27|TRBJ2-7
TGTGCCAGCAGTTTTACGGGGGAGAGGCGCTACGAGCAGTACTTC
CASSFTGERRYEQYF
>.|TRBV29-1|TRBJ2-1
TGCAGCGTGGGTAATCGTCTAGTTGGGGAGCAGTTCTTC
CSVGNRLVGEQFF
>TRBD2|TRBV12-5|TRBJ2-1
TGTGCTAGTGGTTTCCCCCGGGCGGGAGGTCGGTACAATGAGCAGTTCTTC
CASGFPRAGGRYNEQFF
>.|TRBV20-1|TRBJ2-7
TGCAGTGGGCGACGGGGTCCCGAGCAGTACTTC
CSGRRGPEQYF
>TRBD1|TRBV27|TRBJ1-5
TGTGCCAGCAGTTTTCAGGGACAGGGACGCAATCAGCCCCAGCATTTT
CASSFQGQGRNQPQHF
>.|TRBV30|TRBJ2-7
TGTGCCTGGAGGGACAACTCCTACGAGCAGTACTTC
CAWRDNSYEQYF
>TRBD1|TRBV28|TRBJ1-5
TGTGCCAGCAGTTTAAGAGGGGGCCCTAATCAGCCCCAGCATTTT
CASSLRGGPNQPQHF
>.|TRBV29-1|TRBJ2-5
TGCAGCGCCGTTTTAAAGCGGGAGACCCAGTACTTC
CSAVLKRETQYF
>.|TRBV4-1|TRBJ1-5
TGCGCCAGCAGCCAGGGGGACACCTCTTTAGGGCCCCAGCATTTT
CASSQGDTSLGPQHF
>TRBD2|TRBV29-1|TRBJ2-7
TGCAGCGTTGAACTGACTAGCGGGAGGATGGGTTCCTACGAGCAGTACTTC
CSVELTSGRMGSYEQYF
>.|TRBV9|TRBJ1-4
TGTGCCAGCAGCGTAGAAGGGAGGCATGAAAAACTGTTTTTT
CASSVEGRHEKLFF
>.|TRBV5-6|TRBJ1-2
TGTGCCAGCAGCTCCACAGGGCGAAACTATGGCTACACCTTC
CASSSTGRNYGYTF
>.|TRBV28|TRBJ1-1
TGTGCCAGCAGCCTCCACAGGGAGCGGACTGAAGCTTTCTTT
CASSLHRERTEAFF
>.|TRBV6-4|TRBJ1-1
TGTGCCTCGTCAGAACAGGGGAACACTGAAGCTTTCTTT
CASSEQGNTEAFF
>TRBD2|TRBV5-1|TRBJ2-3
TGCGCCAGCCGCACTAGCGGCGACACAGATACGCAGTATTTT
CASRTSGDTDTQYF
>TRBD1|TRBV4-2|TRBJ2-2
TGTGCCAGCAGCCAAGGCCTCAGGGGGCGAACCGGGGAGCTGTTTTTT
CASSQGLRGRTGELFF
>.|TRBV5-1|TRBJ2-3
TGCGCCAGCAGCCCCCTGAAGGAAGGGGCGTTGACCGATAGCACAGATACGCAGTATTTT
CASSPLKEGALTDSTDTQYF
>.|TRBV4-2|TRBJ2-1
TGTGCCAGCAGCCCGCTCCTTACAGGGTCGAATGAGCAGTTCTTC
CASSPLLTGSNEQFF
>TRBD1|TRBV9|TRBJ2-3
TGTGCCAGCAGCGCTTTGGCAGGGGGCGGGACAGATACGCAGTATTTT
CASSALAGGGTDTQYF
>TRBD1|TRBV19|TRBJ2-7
TGTGCCAGTAGACCGCATAACAGGGGAGACGAGCAGTACTTC
CASRPHNRGDEQYF
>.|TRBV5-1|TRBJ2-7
TGCGCCAGCAGCCCAGCCCAGGATGGGTCCGCCTACGAGCAGTACTTC
CASSPAQDGSAYEQYF
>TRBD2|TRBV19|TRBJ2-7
TGTGCCAGTAGTATATTAGCGGGAGGTTCGAGCTCCTACGAGCAGTACTTC
CASSILAGGSSSYEQYF